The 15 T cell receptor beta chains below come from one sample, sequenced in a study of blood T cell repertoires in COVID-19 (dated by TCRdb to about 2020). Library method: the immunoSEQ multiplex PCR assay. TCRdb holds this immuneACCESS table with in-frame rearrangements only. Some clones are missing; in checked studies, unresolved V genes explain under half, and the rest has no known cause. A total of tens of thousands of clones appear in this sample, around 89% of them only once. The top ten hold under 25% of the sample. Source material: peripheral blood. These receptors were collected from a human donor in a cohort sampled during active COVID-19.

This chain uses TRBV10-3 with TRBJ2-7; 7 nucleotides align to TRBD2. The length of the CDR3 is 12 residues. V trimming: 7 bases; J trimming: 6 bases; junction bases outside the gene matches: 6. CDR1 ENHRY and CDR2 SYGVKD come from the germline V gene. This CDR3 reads CAINEGRGEQYF. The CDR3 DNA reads TGTGCCATCAACGAGGGGAGGGGCGAGCAGTACTTC.

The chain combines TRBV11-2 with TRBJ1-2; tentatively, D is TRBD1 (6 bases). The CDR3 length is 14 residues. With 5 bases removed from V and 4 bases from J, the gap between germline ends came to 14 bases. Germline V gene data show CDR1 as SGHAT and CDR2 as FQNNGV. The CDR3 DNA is TGTGCCAGCAGCCCCGGGGGGCTACCCTATGGCTACACCTTC. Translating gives CASSPGGLPYGYTF.

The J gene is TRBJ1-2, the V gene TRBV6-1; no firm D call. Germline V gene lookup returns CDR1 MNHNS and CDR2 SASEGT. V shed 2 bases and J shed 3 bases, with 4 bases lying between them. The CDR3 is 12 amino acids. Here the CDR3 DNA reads TGTGCCAGCAGTGAAAGAGACTATGGCTACACCTTC. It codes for CASSERDYGYTF.

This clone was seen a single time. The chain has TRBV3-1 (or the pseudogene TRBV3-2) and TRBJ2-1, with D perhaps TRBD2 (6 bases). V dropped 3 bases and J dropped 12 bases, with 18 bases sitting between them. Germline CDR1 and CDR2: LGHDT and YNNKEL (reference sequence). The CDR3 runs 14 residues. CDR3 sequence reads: CASSQGTQTSSQFF. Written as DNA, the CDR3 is TGTGCCAGCAGCCAGGGAACCCAAACTAGCTCGCAGTTCTTC.

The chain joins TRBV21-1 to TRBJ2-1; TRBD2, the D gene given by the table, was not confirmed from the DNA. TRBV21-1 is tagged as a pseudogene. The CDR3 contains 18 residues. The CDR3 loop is CASSKARTRLAGGGEQFF. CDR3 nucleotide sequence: TGTGCCAGCAGCAAAGCGCGCACACGGCTAGCGGGAGGCGGTGAGCAGTTCTTC.

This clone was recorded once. CDR3 in amino acids: CASSEGQVSNQPQHF. The CDR3 nucleotides are TGTGCCAGCAGCGAAGGACAGGTTAGCAATCAGCCCCAGCATTTT. This rearrangement joins TRBV7-2 to TRBJ1-5, with 7 bases aligning to TRBD1. Per the germline V gene, CDR1 is SGHTA and CDR2 is FQGNSA. This CDR3 contains 15 residues. J was trimmed by 0 bases and V by 5 bases; bases with no gene match: 4.

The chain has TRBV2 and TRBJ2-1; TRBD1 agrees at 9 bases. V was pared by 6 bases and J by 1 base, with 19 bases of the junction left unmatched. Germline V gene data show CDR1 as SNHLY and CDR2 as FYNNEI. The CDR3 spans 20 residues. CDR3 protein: CASRPMTGGSKIRSYNEQFF. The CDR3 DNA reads TGTGCCAGCAGACCCATGACAGGGGGGTCAAAAATTCGGTCCTACAATGAGCAGTTCTTC.

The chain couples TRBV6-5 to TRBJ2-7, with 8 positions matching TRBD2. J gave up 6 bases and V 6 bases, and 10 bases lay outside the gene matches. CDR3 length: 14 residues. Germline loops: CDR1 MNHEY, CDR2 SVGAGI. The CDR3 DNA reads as TGTGCCAGCAGAGATGGCGGGGGGCTAGGCGAGCAGTACTTC. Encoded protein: CASRDGGGLGEQYF.

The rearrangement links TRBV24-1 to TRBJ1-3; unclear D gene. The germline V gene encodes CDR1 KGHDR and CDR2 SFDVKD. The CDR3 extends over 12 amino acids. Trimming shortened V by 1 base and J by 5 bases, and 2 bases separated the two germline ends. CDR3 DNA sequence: TGTGCCACCAGTGATTTCAGAAACACCATATATTTT. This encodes CATSDFRNTIYF.

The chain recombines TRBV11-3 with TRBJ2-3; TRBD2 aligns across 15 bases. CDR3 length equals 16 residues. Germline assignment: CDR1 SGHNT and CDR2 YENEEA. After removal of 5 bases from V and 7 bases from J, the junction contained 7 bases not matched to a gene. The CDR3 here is CASSPGTSGGPNTQYF. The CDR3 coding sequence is TGTGCCAGCAGCCCCGGGACTAGCGGGGGGCCGAATACGCAGTATTTT.

CDR3 loop: CSGTGQGGTDTQYF. The CDR3, as DNA: TGCAGCGGGACGGGACAGGGGGGCACAGATACGCAGTATTTT. The chain carries TRBV29-1 and TRBJ2-3; TRBD1 agrees at 11 bases. V trimming: 7 bases; J trimming: 1 base; junction bases outside the gene matches: 4. Germline assignment: CDR1 SQVTM and CDR2 ANQGSEA. This CDR3 is built from 14 residues.

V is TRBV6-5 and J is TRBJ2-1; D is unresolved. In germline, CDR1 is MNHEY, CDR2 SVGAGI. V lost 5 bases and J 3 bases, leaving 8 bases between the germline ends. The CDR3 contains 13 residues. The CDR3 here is CASSSSGYNEQFF. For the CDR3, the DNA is TGTGCCAGCAGTAGTAGTGGCTACAATGAGCAGTTCTTC.

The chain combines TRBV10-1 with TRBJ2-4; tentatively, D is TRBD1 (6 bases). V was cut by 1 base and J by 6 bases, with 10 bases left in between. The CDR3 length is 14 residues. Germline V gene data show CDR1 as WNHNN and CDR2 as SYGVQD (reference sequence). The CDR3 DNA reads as TGCGCCAGCAGTGAGTTGGGGGCGGTAAACATTCAGTACTTC. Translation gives CASSELGAVNIQYF.

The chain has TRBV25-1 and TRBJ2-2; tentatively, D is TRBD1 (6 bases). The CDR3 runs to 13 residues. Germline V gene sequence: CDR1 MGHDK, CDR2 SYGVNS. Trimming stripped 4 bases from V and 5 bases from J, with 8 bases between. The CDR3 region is CASSVRGTGELFF. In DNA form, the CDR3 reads TGTGCCAGCAGTGTCAGGGGTACCGGGGAGCTGTTTTTT.

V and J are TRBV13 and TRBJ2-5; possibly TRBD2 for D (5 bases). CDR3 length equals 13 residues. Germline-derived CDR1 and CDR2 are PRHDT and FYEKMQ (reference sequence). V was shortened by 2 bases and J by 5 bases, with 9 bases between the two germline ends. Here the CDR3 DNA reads TGTGCCAGCAGCTTATACAGAGGGGAGACCCAGTACTTC. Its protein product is CASSLYRGETQYF.